The next 24 T cell receptor beta chains were all read from a single sample in a study of CD8+CD57+ T cells in acquired aplastic anemia. The template for TCR beta VDJ and CDR3 sequence profiling was genomic DNA. One entry per CDR3 protein, called by TCRdb with MiXCR from the reads. Among around 170,000 distinct CDR3 sequences listed, 40% to 50% were seen once. All sequencing subjects had displayed CD8+CD57+ cell expansion on flow cytometry. The sequenced sample was sorted CD4+, CD8+, or CD8+CD57+ T cells (not recorded which) from PBMCs. The receptors were gathered from a human donor with aplastic anemia.

This chain connects TRBV19 to TRBJ2-7; perhaps TRBD2 as D (6 bases). Germline assignment: CDR1 LNHDA and CDR2 SQIVND (reference sequence). V was clipped by 0 bases and J by 5 bases, with 11 bases between them. The CDR3 is made up of 14 amino acids. CDR3 nucleotide sequence: TGTGCCAGTAGTATAGACGGAGGGGCCAACGAGCAGTACTTC. Protein product: CASSIDGGANEQYF.

The rearrangement links TRBV2 to TRBJ1-5, with D unresolved. This CDR3 has 14 amino acids. CDR1 SNHLY and CDR2 FYNNEI come from the germline V gene. Trimming removed 3 bases from V and 4 bases from J, with 10 bases in between. As DNA, the CDR3 is TGTGCCAGCAGTGACAGTCTAGGTAATCAGCCCCAGCATTTT. Its translation is CASSDSLGNQPQHF. The whole variable domain, filled in from reference TRBV2 and TRBJ1-5, reads EPEVTQTPSHQVTQMGQEVILRCVPISNHLYFYWYRQILGQKVEFLVSFYNNEISEKSEIFDDQFSVERPDGSNFTLKIRSTKLEDSAMYFCASSDSLGNQPQHFGDGTRLSIL.

This clonotype was seen only once. The chain recombines TRBV7-3 with TRBJ2-7; D is tentatively TRBD1 or TRBD2 (5 bases each). The CDR3 runs 16 residues. Germline V CDR1 and CDR2: SGHTA, FQGTGA. V lost 4 bases and J 1 base, leaving 17 bases between the germline ends. CDR3 nucleotides: TGTGCCAGCAGCTCCTCCGGGACCTCGGGATCCTACGAGCAGTACTTC. Its protein product is CASSSSGTSGSYEQYF.

This clonotype came up many times. V and J are TRBV5-1 and TRBJ1-3, with D possibly being TRBD1 (5 bases). This CDR3 region has 14 residues. Trimming removed 3 bases from V and 7 bases from J, with 14 bases in between. Germline loops: CDR1 SGHRS, CDR2 YFSETQ. The CDR3 region is CASSWDAESNTIYF. Written as DNA, the CDR3 is TGCGCCAGCAGCTGGGACGCCGAGTCGAACACCATATATTTT.

A word on this clonotype: A read error is possible here, since a much larger clone lies one base away. The chain recombines TRBV9 with TRBJ1-4; D gene uncertain. Trimming pared 2 bases from V and 4 bases from J, leaving 3 bases between. The CDR3 covers 12 residues. CDR1 is SGDLS and CDR2 is YYNGEE in the germline V gene. CDR3 bases: TGTGCCAGCAGCGTCCGTAATGAAAAACTGTTTTTT. This encodes CASSVRNEKLFF.

This chain joins TRBV5-1 and TRBJ1-3; 8 nucleotides agree with TRBD1. CDR1 SGHRS and CDR2 YFSETQ come from the germline V gene. This CDR3 is built from 16 residues. Trimming cost V 0 bases and J 2 bases; bases outside gene matches: 4. CDR3 nucleotide sequence: TGCGCCAGCAGCTTGGAACAGGGGGTAGCTGGAAACACCATATATTTT. Translating it yields CASSLEQGVAGNTIYF.

The genes are TRBV9 and TRBJ2-1, with 9 bases that match TRBD2. Unmatched junction bases numbered 3, after V lost 3 bases and J lost 2 bases. Germline loops: CDR1 SGDLS, CDR2 YYNGEE. The CDR3 has 15 residues. The CDR3 reads CASSATSGTYNEQFF. CDR3 nucleotides: TGTGCCAGCAGCGCGACTAGCGGCACCTACAATGAGCAGTTCTTC.

This clonotype occurred a few times. Here the CDR3 reads CASSLRLASNTGELFF. The DNA for the CDR3 is TGTGCCAGCAGCCTCCGACTAGCCTCGAACACCGGGGAGCTGTTTTTT. The chain uses TRBV3-1 and TRBJ2-2, with TRBD2 identical over 7 bases. J gave up 0 bases and V 4 bases, and 5 bases lay outside the gene matches. Germline V gene data show CDR1 as LGHDT and CDR2 as YNNKEL (reference sequence). The length of the CDR3 is 16 residues.

Turning to this clonotype: This clone may be a read error of a much larger clone one base away. This chain links TRBV6-1 with TRBJ2-7; D not resolved. V was shortened by 7 bases and J by 5 bases, with 15 bases between the two germline ends. This CDR3 has 13 amino acids. Germline loops: CDR1 MNHNS, CDR2 SASEGT. The CDR3 sequence is CASNLTLKDEQYF. The CDR3 DNA reads TGTGCCAGCAACTTGACACTGAAAGACGAGCAGTACTTC.

J is TRBJ2-1 and V is TRBV7-3, with 10 bases that match TRBD1. The CDR3 totals 15 residues. Unmatched junction bases numbered 12, after V lost 4 bases and J lost 12 bases. Germline CDR1 SGHTA, CDR2 FQGTGA. The DNA for the CDR3 is TGTGCCAGCAGCTGGAGACAGGGGGCGGGTGTGCGGCAGTTCTTC. Encoded protein: CASSWRQGAGVRQFF.

There are many counts of this clonotype. This chain connects TRBV2 to TRBJ1-5; 8 nucleotides line up with TRBD1. Germline V gene lookup returns CDR1 SNHLY and CDR2 FYNNEI. V gave up 7 bases and J gave up 2 bases; unmatched junction bases: 16. The CDR3 consists of 18 residues. CDR3 sequence reads: CASTGRQGAVKGNQPQHF. The CDR3 DNA sequence: TGTGCCAGCACGGGGAGGCAGGGGGCGGTTAAAGGCAATCAGCCCCAGCATTTT. Combining the CDR3 with reference TRBV2 and TRBJ1-5 gives the whole variable domain EPEVTQTPSHQVTQMGQEVILRCVPISNHLYFYWYRQILGQKVEFLVSFYNNEISEKSEIFDDQFSVERPDGSNFTLKIRSTKLEDSAMYFCASTGRQGAVKGNQPQHFGDGTRLSIL.

This sequence joins TRBV7-3 and TRBJ2-5; D may be TRBD1 or TRBD2 (5 bases each). The germline CDR1 and CDR2 sequences are SGHTA and FQGTGA. Deletions cut 5 bases from V and 5 bases from J, with 9 bases between. CDR3 size: 12 residues. The CDR3: CASSAREETQYF. The CDR3 region has the DNA TGTGCCAGCAGCGCCAGGGAGGAGACCCAGTACTTC.

This clonotype is a singleton in its sample. The chain is built from TRBV6-1 and TRBJ1-5, with D unclear. Trimming left V 6 bases short and J 6 bases short, with 15 bases between. There are 14 residues in the CDR3. Germline V lookup: CDR1 MNHNS, CDR2 SASEGT. The CDR3 reads CASRETKAPQPQHF. CDR3 nucleotides: TGTGCCAGCAGGGAAACAAAGGCGCCTCAGCCCCAGCATTTT.

V is TRBV11-2 and J is TRBJ2-6; 12 bases align to TRBD2. V dropped 5 bases and J dropped 4; count of bases not matched to a gene: 12. Germline loops: CDR1 SGHAT, CDR2 FQNNGV. This CDR3 spans 19 amino acids. The DNA of the CDR3 is TGTGCCAGCAGCCCGAGCAAGCTAGCGGGGGGGCTCGGGGCCAACGTCCTGACTTTC. Protein sequence: CASSPSKLAGGLGANVLTF.

This clonotype was picked up many times. The chain combines TRBV6-1 with TRBJ2-7; D is unresolved. Germline lookup yields CDR1 MNHNS and CDR2 SASEGT. Deletions cut 3 bases from V and 2 bases from J, with 2 bases between. The CDR3 runs to 11 residues. DNA of the CDR3: TGTGCCAGCAGTGACCCCTACGAGCAGTACTTC. Protein sequence: CASSDPYEQYF.

This clonotype was counted a few times. J is TRBJ2-6 and V is TRBV6-5; D is unresolved. CDR1 and CDR2 from the germline V gene are MNHEY and SVGAGI. Deletions cut 8 bases from V and 0 bases from J, with 23 bases between. The CDR3 covers 19 residues. CDR3 DNA: TGTGCCAGCTGCATCCTCACCCCGGCAGGATACTCTGGGGCCAACGTCCTGACTTTC. Amino acid sequence: CASCILTPAGYSGANVLTF.

This clonotype has ten or more counts. J is TRBJ2-5 and V is TRBV4-3; 9 nucleotides align to TRBD2. The CDR3 length is 17 residues. V gave up 4 bases and J gave up 4 bases; unmatched junction bases: 13. Germline CDR1 LGHNA, CDR2 YSLEER. CDR3 residues: CASSLVGGGRAVETQYF. CDR3 coding DNA: TGCGCCAGCAGCCTCGTTGGGGGCGGGAGGGCCGTAGAGACCCAGTACTTC.

The rearrangement uses TRBV29-1 and TRBJ2-3; 13 nucleotides align to TRBD2. The CDR3 runs to 14 residues. CDR1 is SQVTM and CDR2 is ANQGSEA in the germline V gene. V gave up 6 bases and J gave up 6 bases; unmatched junction bases: 6. CDR3 in DNA: TGCAGCGTCGGACTAGCGGGGGTTGAGGATACGCAGTATTTT. It is translated as CSVGLAGVEDTQYF.

The V gene is TRBV28, the J gene TRBJ1-1, with a weak D call TRBD1 (5 bases). The germline V gene encodes CDR1 MDHEN and CDR2 SYDVKM. The CDR3 covers 12 residues. V was cut by 6 bases and J by 4 bases, with 9 bases left in between. This chain's CDR3 is CASRTGGTEAFF. CDR3 nucleotide sequence: TGTGCCAGCAGAACCGGGGGCACTGAAGCTTTCTTT.

This rearrangement joins TRBV15 to TRBJ2-3; 10 bases align to TRBD2. Trimming removed 9 bases from V and 6 bases from J; junction bases left unmatched: 6. In germline, CDR1 is LNHNV, CDR2 YYDKDF (reference sequence). The CDR3 length is 13 residues. As DNA, the CDR3 is TGTGCCACACGAGGGACTAGCGAGGATACGCAGTATTTT. Its translation: CATRGTSEDTQYF.

Concerning this clonotype: It may be a read error: a sequence one base away is much more abundant. This sequence joins TRBV9 and TRBJ2-3; D gene unclear. The CDR3 totals 12 residues. Germline V gene sequence: CDR1 SGDLS, CDR2 YYNGEE. The CDR3 sequence: CTSSLIPDTQYF. CDR3 in DNA: TGTACCAGCAGTTTGATCCCGGATACGCAGTATTTT.

This rearrangement joins TRBV19 to TRBJ1-6; TRBD1 matches 7 bases. The CDR3 length is 14 residues. Trimming cost V 3 bases and J 6 bases; bases outside gene matches: 2. CDR1 LNHDA and CDR2 SQIVND come from the germline V gene (reference sequence). The CDR3 DNA follows: TGTGCCAGTAGTATTCGGACAGGTAATTCACCCCTCCACTTT. Its protein product is CASSIRTGNSPLHF.

This clonotype appeared a few times. A read error is possible here, since a much larger clone lies one base away. CDR3 DNA sequence: TGTGCCAGCAGCCAAGCTACCCCTGTTAGACCTGGCACAGATACGCAGTATTTT. Its translation: CASSQATPVRPGTDTQYF. V gene TRBV14 combines with J gene TRBJ2-3; D is unclear. CDR1 SGHDN and CDR2 FVKESK come from the germline V gene. The V end lost 1 base, the J end lost 1 base, and 18 bases lay between the germline ends. This CDR3 contains 18 residues.

Concerning this clonotype: A read error is possible here, since a much larger clone lies one base away. The chain has TRBV12-3 or TRBV12-4 and TRBJ2-1, with D perhaps matching TRBD2 (6 bases). The CDR3 is 15 residues long. The V and J ends lost 6 bases and 6 bases respectively, with 18 bases between them. The DNA for the CDR3 is TGTGCCAGCAGCCCTGGGGCTGGCGGGACCAATGAGCAGTTCTTC. This sequence encodes CASSPGAGGTNEQFF.